This T cell receptor (beta chain) was profiled in a study of graft-versus-host responses after intestinal transplantation. Measured with immunoSEQ multiplex PCR; TCRdb has only the in-frame clones, and not every one. In the table there are 8,900 or so clones, 85% to 95% of which are singletons. Germline V gene sequence: CDR1 MDHEN, CDR2 SYDVKM. The CDR3 is made up of 14 amino acids. Trimming cost V 6 bases and J 8 bases, with 19 bases left between them. The source is a human patient who received an intestinal transplant, so some T cells may come from the graft donor. The chain uses TRBV28 and TRBJ1-2; maybe TRBD1 (5 bases). The input for sequencing was PBMCs, taken 11 days after intestinal transplantation. The CDR3 bases are TGTGCCAGCAGGATAAGTCTCAGGGTCCAAGGCTACACCTTC. Translation: CASRISLRVQGYTF.